This T cell receptor beta chain comes out of a study of cytotoxic CD8 clonotypes in ibrutinib-treated CLL. Study-wide background: Sequenced samples delivered averages of around 250,000 productive templates and tens of thousands of productive rearrangements. General study points: Patients with sustained remission and those progressing were sampled at differing times. Public clonotypes occurred uncommonly; on treatment, they contracted or remained stable.

TCRdb's table, derived via immunoSEQ multiplex PCR, lists solely in-frame clones and lacks some. The sample lists fewer than 300,000 clones, roughly four fifths occurring once. The germline gives CDR1 LNHDA, CDR2 SQIVND (reference sequence). Losses at the gene ends were 5 bases for V and 2 bases for J; bases not matched to a gene: 9. The CDR3 has 19 residues. With regard to this clone: Antigen: not known.

TCR beta libraries used around 2.2 micrograms of DNA from cryopreserved PBMCs. The clonotype originates from a human donor with chronic lymphocytic leukemia. Sequenced material: PBMCs, taken at disease progression, from a patient treated with ibrutinib. The chain has TRBV19 and TRBJ2-2; 15 positions agree with TRBD2. CDR3 residues: CASSSHPGLAGGNTGELFF. The CDR3, as DNA: TGTGCCAGTAGTTCACACCCGGGACTAGCGGGGGGTAACACCGGGGAGCTGTTTTTT.